This TCR beta chain originates from a study of response to subunit inactivated influenza vaccine. Findings and limits, study-wide: T cells newly recruited by each seasonal influenza vaccination are few, the authors suggested.

Concerning this clonotype: The antigen is unknown.

Via MiXCR, TCRdb re-called the RT-PCR reads, giving one row per CDR3 protein. The sample contains some 640,000 distinct CDR3 sequences, around 13% of which appear only once. The material sequenced was PBMCs from blood, taken 14 days before vaccination. This receptor was taken from a man aged 50-59 years who received an inactivated influenza vaccine.

The CDR3 is CASSSRPRGRGEAFF. The DNA of the CDR3 is TGTGCCAGCAGCTCAAGACCCAGGGGGCGCGGTGAAGCTTTCTTT. The chain employs TRBV11-2 and TRBJ1-1; 8 nucleotides match TRBD1. Germline CDR1 SGHAT, CDR2 FQNNGV. The CDR3 has 15 amino acids. With 4 bases clipped from V and 7 bases from J, the junction kept 11 bases outside the gene matches.